Below, 29 T cell receptor beta chains from the same sample are listed, as sequenced in a study of T cells in localized non-small cell lung cancer. Libraries were prepared by immunoSEQ multiplex PCR; TCRdb keeps only in-frame clonotypes and omits some of them. The table shows 10,000 to 15,000 clones, with 86% occurring only once. The sequencing used peripheral blood, collected before any cancer treatment. The receptors originated from a male donor at least 60 years old with stage III lung adenocarcinoma.

The chain joins TRBV7-2 to TRBJ1-3; a possible D gene is TRBD1 (6 bases). The V and J ends lost 6 bases and 0 bases respectively, with 12 bases between them. The CDR3 is 15 residues long. Germline lookup yields CDR1 SGHTA and CDR2 FQGNSA. The CDR3 coding sequence is TGTGCCAGCAGAGGGGGGACACTCTCTGGAAACACCATATATTTT. Translating it yields CASRGGTLSGNTIYF.

In this sample, this clone turned up once. This chain connects TRBV7-9 to TRBJ1-3; TRBD1 aligns across 10 bases. The CDR3 length is 17 residues. With V trimmed by 3 bases and J by 2 bases, 7 bases remained unmatched. CDR1 and CDR2 from the germline V gene are SEHNR and FQNEAQ (reference sequence). CDR3 nucleotide sequence: TGTGCCAGCAGCTTGTCAATTGGACAGGGGGCTGGAAACACCATATATTTT. Its translation is CASSLSIGQGAGNTIYF.

The count of this clone is one. The chain links TRBV4-2 to TRBJ2-7, with 10 positions matching TRBD1. V shed 5 bases and J 6 bases; nucleotides not matched to a gene: 10. CDR3 size: 15 residues. Germline V gene data show CDR1 as LGHNA and CDR2 as YNFKEQ. CDR3 sequence reads: CASSSPGQGLAEQYF. CDR3 DNA sequence: TGTGCCAGCAGCTCTCCGGGACAGGGGTTAGCCGAGCAGTACTTC.

The chain carries TRBV6-1 and TRBJ2-2; D is unclear. The CDR3 sequence is 14 residues long. Deletions cut 6 bases from V and 0 bases from J, with 8 bases between. Germline V gene lookup returns CDR1 MNHNS and CDR2 SASEGT. Written as DNA, the CDR3 is TGTGCCAGCAGCCGGCAAGCGAACACCGGGGAGCTGTTTTTT. Translation gives CASSRQANTGELFF.

The chain employs TRBV12-5 and TRBJ2-1; D unresolved. The CDR3 consists of 15 residues. V was cut by 6 bases and J by 0 bases, with 12 bases left in between. Germline-derived CDR1 and CDR2 are LGHNT and FRNRAP. CDR3 nucleotide sequence: TGTGCTAGTGGCCCGACTGTTGTCTCCTACAATGAGCAGTTCTTC. This gives the protein CASGPTVVSYNEQFF.

Only a few counts were recorded for this clone. J is TRBJ1-1 and V is TRBV6-1; 9 bases agree with TRBD1. Looked up from germline, CDR1 is MNHNS and CDR2 is SASEGT. Germline trimming cut 6 bases from V and 4 bases from J; bases unmatched to any gene: 6. The CDR3 is 14 amino acids. The CDR3 DNA follows: TGTGCCAGCAGCGACAGGGGGAAGGGCACTGAAGCTTTCTTT. Protein: CASSDRGKGTEAFF.

The J gene is TRBJ2-7, the V gene TRBV4-1; the match to TRBD1 covers 7 bases. This CDR3 is 13 amino acids long. V lost 3 bases and J lost 4; bases outside the gene matches: 3. Germline CDR1 is MGHRA and CDR2 is YSYEKL. The CDR3 sequence: CASSQGQKYEQYF. CDR3 in DNA: TGCGCCAGCAGCCAGGGACAGAAATACGAGCAGTACTTC.

This clone was counted a single time. The V call is TRBV7-2, the J call TRBJ1-2; no clear D. Trimming removed 1 base at V and 4 bases at J, with 10 bases between. The CDR3 is 14 residues long. Germline CDR1 and CDR2: SGHTA and FQGNSA. For the CDR3, the DNA is TGTGCCAGCAGCTTAGGAGGCCGGACCTATGGCTACACCTTC. It is translated as CASSLGGRTYGYTF.

The chain carries TRBV5-4 and TRBJ2-1; no reliable D call. The CDR3 runs to 14 residues. V lost 0 bases to trimming and J lost 7 bases, with 11 bases between them. CDR1 and CDR2 (germline): SGHNT, YYREEE (reference sequence). CDR3 loop: CASSLEAIPNEQFF. DNA of the CDR3: TGTGCCAGCAGCTTGGAAGCGATACCAAATGAGCAGTTCTTC.

V is TRBV5-8 and J is TRBJ2-5, with D maybe TRBD2 (5 bases). Trimming removed 4 bases from V and 5 bases from J, with 15 bases in between. The CDR3 spans 14 residues. The V gene's germline CDR1 is SGHTS and CDR2 YDEGEE. CDR3 sequence: CASSPQGGPETQYF. The DNA of the CDR3 is TGTGCCAGCAGCCCCCAAGGCGGGCCCGAGACCCAGTACTTC.

J is TRBJ2-3 and V is TRBV5-4; 8 bases are shared with TRBD2. The CDR3 totals 16 residues. Germline values: CDR1 SGHNT, CDR2 YYREEE (reference sequence). J was trimmed by 0 bases and V by 1 base; bases with no gene match: 4. CDR3 bases: TGTGCCAGCAGCTTGAGGCTAGCGGGTAGCACAGATACGCAGTATTTT. Protein: CASSLRLAGSTDTQYF.

J is TRBJ2-5 and V is TRBV5-4, with 10 bases lining up with TRBD1. The CDR3 spans 15 residues. Germline V gives CDR1 SGHNT, CDR2 YYREEE (reference sequence). V was clipped by 4 bases and J by 5 bases; unmatched bases: 8. The CDR3 protein is CASSPRDRGGETQYF. CDR3 bases: TGTGCCAGCAGCCCCCGGGACAGGGGCGGCGAGACCCAGTACTTC.

This chain links TRBV5-6 with TRBJ1-4; D gene uncertain. The germline CDR1 and CDR2 sequences are SGHDT and YYEEEE. CDR3 size: 15 residues. With 4 bases removed from V and 8 bases from J, the gap between germline ends came to 18 bases. The DNA of the CDR3 is TGTGCCAGCAGCGGCCGACTGGTCCATAGCGAAAAACTGTTTTTT. It yields the protein CASSGRLVHSEKLFF. Supplemented by reference TRBV5-6 and TRBJ1-4, the full variable domain reads DAGVTQSPTHLIKTRGQQVTLRCSPKSGHDTVSWYQQALGQGPQFIFQYYEEEERQRGNFPDRFSGHQFPNYSSELNVNALLLGDSALYLCASSGRLVHSEKLFFGSGTQLSVL.

The chain links TRBV5-4 to TRBJ1-1, with 7 nucleotides matching TRBD1. Germline V gene sequence: CDR1 SGHNT, CDR2 YYREEE (reference sequence). The V gene end was trimmed by 1 base and the J gene end by 7 bases; junction bases not matched to a gene: 4. The CDR3 totals 13 residues. CDR3 amino acids: CASSLPDRVEAFF. The CDR3 region has the DNA TGTGCCAGCAGCTTGCCCGACAGGGTTGAAGCTTTCTTT. Using reference TRBV5-4 and TRBJ1-1 for the parts outside the CDR3, the full variable domain is ETGVTQSPTHLIKTRGQQVTLRCSSQSGHNTVSWYQQALGQGPQFIFQYYREEENGRGNFPPRFSGLQFPNYSSELNVNALELDDSALYLCASSLPDRVEAFFGQGTRLTVV.

The chain carries TRBV29-1 and TRBJ2-5; D gene uncertain. Germline V gives CDR1 SQVTM, CDR2 ANQGSEA. V lost 3 bases and J lost 4, with 18 bases in between. This CDR3 is 15 amino acids long. CDR3 nucleotides: TGCAGCGTTGATGAGTATGGGGAATGGGGAGAGACCCAGTACTTC. This encodes CSVDEYGEWGETQYF.

This clone came up a few times. The chain couples TRBV6-5 to TRBJ1-4; D not resolved. The germline CDR1 and CDR2 sequences are MNHEY and SVGAGI. Deletions cut 9 bases from V and 3 bases from J, with 11 bases between. The CDR3 covers 13 residues. CDR3 in amino acids: CASKTFPNEKLFF. CDR3 bases: TGTGCCAGTAAGACGTTCCCTAATGAAAAACTGTTTTTT.

The table lists this clone with a few counts. J is TRBJ2-7 and V is TRBV7-9, with no clear D. The germline gives CDR1 SEHNR, CDR2 FQNEAQ (reference sequence). The CDR3 is 14 amino acids. V gave up 3 bases and J gave up 0 bases, with 9 bases separating them. DNA for the CDR3: TGTGCCAGCAGCTTCTGGTCTCGCTCCTACGAGCAGTACTTC. Its protein is CASSFWSRSYEQYF.

The genes are TRBV28 and TRBJ2-7; a possible D gene is TRBD2 (7 bases). Germline V gene lookup returns CDR1 MDHEN and CDR2 SYDVKM. V shed 6 bases and J shed 6 bases, with 21 bases lying between them. The CDR3 is made up of 15 amino acids. The CDR3 region is CASRDGGRTGGEQYF. CDR3 bases: TGTGCCAGCAGAGACGGGGGCCGGACGGGAGGCGAGCAGTACTTC.

V usage is TRBV7-9 and J usage is TRBJ2-1, with 7 positions matching TRBD2. There are 16 residues in the CDR3. The V gene end was trimmed by 7 bases and the J gene end by 3 bases; junction bases not matched to a gene: 12. CDR1 and CDR2 (germline): SEHNR, FQNEAQ (reference sequence). The CDR3 region is CASNKGVGGNYNEQFF. CDR3 nucleotides: TGTGCCAGCAACAAAGGGGTGGGAGGGAACTACAATGAGCAGTTCTTC.

V gene TRBV9 combines with J gene TRBJ2-2; the D is unclear. Germline V CDR1 and CDR2: SGDLS, YYNGEE. Trimming removed 3 bases from V and 6 bases from J, with 9 bases in between. This CDR3 region has 13 residues. The CDR3 bases are TGTGCCAGCAGCGAGTTTAGGTCCGGGGAGCTGTTTTTT. Its protein product is CASSEFRSGELFF. Full variable domain (rest looked up from reference TRBV9 and TRBJ2-2): DSGVTQTPKHLITATGQRVTLRCSPRSGDLSVYWYQQSLDQGLQFLIQYYNGEERAKGNILERFSAQQFPDLHSELNLSSLELGDSALYFCASSEFRSGELFFGEGSRLTVL.

This chain links TRBV11-2 with TRBJ1-2, with D possibly TRBD1 on 6 matching bases. This CDR3 is 13 amino acids long. The V end lost 3 bases, the J end lost 6 bases, and 11 bases lay between the germline ends. Per germline, CDR1 SGHAT and CDR2 FQNNGV. The CDR3, as DNA: TGTGCCAGCAGCTTCGGGGGGCTCAATGGCTACACCTTC. Its protein is CASSFGGLNGYTF.

V usage is TRBV21-1 and J usage is TRBJ1-5. TRBV21-1 is classified as a pseudogene. CDR3 length equals 16 residues. The CDR3 DNA follows: TGTGCCAGCAGCAAATTCCCATGTCCTTACTATCAGCCCCAGCATTTT. This encodes CASSKFPCPYYQPQHF.

Only a few counts were recorded for this clone. The chain has TRBV11-3 and TRBJ2-3, with TRBD1 as a possible D gene (7 bases). The germline V and J ends were trimmed by 5 bases and 4 bases, with 13 bases remaining between them. This CDR3 region has 14 residues. CDR1 SGHNT and CDR2 YENEEA come from the germline V gene. The chain's CDR3 is CASSPGQRADTQYF. The CDR3 DNA follows: TGTGCCAGCAGCCCGGGACAGCGGGCAGATACGCAGTATTTT.

This sequence joins TRBV2 and TRBJ2-3; 11 positions match TRBD2. Losses at the gene ends were 4 bases for V and 2 bases for J; bases not matched to a gene: 5. Germline V CDR1 and CDR2: SNHLY, FYNNEI. The CDR3 totals 16 residues. The CDR3 reads CASSAGTSGPTDTQYF. CDR3 bases: TGTGCCAGCAGTGCTGGGACTAGCGGACCCACAGATACGCAGTATTTT.

The J gene is TRBJ1-5, the V gene TRBV28; 8 bases agree with TRBD1. The J segment lost 2 bases and the V segment lost 3 bases, leaving 3 bases of the junction unmatched. Per germline, CDR1 MDHEN and CDR2 SYDVKM. This CDR3 has 15 residues. CDR3 protein: CASSLEQGGNQPQHF. DNA for the CDR3: TGTGCCAGCAGTTTGGAACAGGGGGGCAATCAGCCCCAGCATTTT.

The chain recombines TRBV30 with TRBJ1-1; D remains unclear. Germline CDR1 reads GTSNPN; CDR2 reads SVGIG (reference sequence). Deletions cut 3 bases from V and 1 base from J, with 12 bases between. CDR3 length: 14 amino acids. CDR3 nucleotide sequence: TGTGCCTGGAGGGTGAAGTTACCGAACACTGAAGCTTTCTTT. Translation gives CAWRVKLPNTEAFF.

J is TRBJ2-7 and V is TRBV7-9; D might be TRBD2 (6 bases). V was shortened by 5 bases and J by 7 bases, with 21 bases between the two germline ends. Per the germline V gene, CDR1 is SEHNR and CDR2 is FQNEAQ (reference sequence). There are 15 residues in the CDR3. CDR3 loop: CASSGRRGSSFEQYF. CDR3 sequence (DNA): TGTGCCAGCAGCGGCCGGCGGGGCTCTTCGTTTGAGCAGTACTTC.

The chain uses TRBV5-3 and TRBJ1-2, with D unresolved. TRBV5-3 is labeled an ORF, and its function is uncertain. Trimming took 8 bases from V and 3 from J, leaving 17 bases between them. The CDR3 length is 14 residues. CDR3 region: CASRIAMRDYGYTF. The CDR3 DNA sequence: TGTGCCAGCAGAATAGCGATGAGGGACTATGGCTACACCTTC.

Only a few counts were recorded for this clone. The chain recombines TRBV5-1 with TRBJ2-5, with 10 nucleotides matching TRBD1. This CDR3 comprises 14 residues. From germline, CDR1 is SGHRS and CDR2 YFSETQ. Trimming cost V 5 bases and J 5 bases; bases outside gene matches: 6. CDR3 DNA sequence: TGCGCCAGCAGGGGGGGACAGGGGATGGAGACCCAGTACTTC. This gives the protein CASRGGQGMETQYF.